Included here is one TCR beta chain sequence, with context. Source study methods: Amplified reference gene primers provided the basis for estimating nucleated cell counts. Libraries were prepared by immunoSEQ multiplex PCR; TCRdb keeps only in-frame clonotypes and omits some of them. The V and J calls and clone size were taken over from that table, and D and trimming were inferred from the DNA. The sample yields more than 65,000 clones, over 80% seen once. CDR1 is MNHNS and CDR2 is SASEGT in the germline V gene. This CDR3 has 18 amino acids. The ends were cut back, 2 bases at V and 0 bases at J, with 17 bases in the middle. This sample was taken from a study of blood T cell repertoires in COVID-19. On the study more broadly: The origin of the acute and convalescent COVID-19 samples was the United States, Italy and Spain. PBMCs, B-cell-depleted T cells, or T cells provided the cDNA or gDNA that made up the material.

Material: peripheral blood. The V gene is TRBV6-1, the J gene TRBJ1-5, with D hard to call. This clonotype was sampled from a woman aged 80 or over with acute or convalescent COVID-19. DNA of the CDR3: TGTGCCAGCAGTGAATACGGAGAACGGGAATATAGCAATCAGCCCCAGCATTTT. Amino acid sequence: CASSEYGEREYSNQPQHF.